This TCR beta chain was sequenced in a study of Ad26.COV2.S vaccination and SARS-CoV-2 variants. Study-level background: Once or twice, 56 days apart, Ad26.COV2.S was delivered intramuscularly. Study-wide results and caveats: Reported post-vaccination CD8+ and CD4+ T cell responses to spike showed substantial breadth. Breadth and depth estimates from TCRs may understate total T cell responses.

A remark on this clone: Its antigen is undetermined.

As for treatment: around 19 received Ad26.COV2.S at low or high dose, single or two shots; 5 received placebo; per-sample allocation not given. The samples date from day 63 after the first vaccine or placebo injection. The individual, an adult aged 18-55 years, was a donor in Boston. Libraries were prepared by immunoSEQ multiplex PCR; TCRdb keeps only in-frame clonotypes and omits some of them. Altogether some 340,000 clones are present, approximately 80% being singletons, with the ten largest covering 2.1%. Trimming shortened V by 3 bases and J by 1 base, and 9 bases separated the two germline ends. From germline, CDR1 is SGDLS and CDR2 YYNGEE. There are 14 residues in the CDR3.

This chain links TRBV9 with TRBJ2-3, with D uncertain. The TCR comes from a person between 18 and 65 years old who received the Ad26.COV2.S COVID-19 vaccine or a placebo. The sequencing here drew on peripheral blood, taken in a trial of Ad26.COV2.S vaccine versus placebo. The CDR3 loop is CASSAAAGTDTQYF. CDR3 DNA sequence: TGTGCCAGCAGCGCGGCGGCAGGCACAGATACGCAGTATTTT. The whole variable domain, remainder taken from reference TRBV9 and TRBJ2-3, is DSGVTQTPKHLITATGQRVTLRCSPRSGDLSVYWYQQSLDQGLQFLIQYYNGEERAKGNILERFSAQQFPDLHSELNLSSLELGDSALYFCASSAAAGTDTQYFGPGTRLTVL.